Below, 18 T cell receptor beta chains from the same sample are listed, as sequenced in a study of blood T cell repertoires in COVID-19. Method: immunoSEQ multiplex PCR; TCRdb's copy keeps in-frame clones and lacks some. The repertoire has over 150,000 clones, around 87% of them found once; the top ten carry around 0.63%. The material sequenced was peripheral blood. Receptor source: a man in his sixties with COVID-19, enrolled during active disease.

V is TRBV27 and J is TRBJ2-1; D is possibly TRBD1 (5 bases). The CDR3 spans 16 residues. The germline V gene has CDR1 MNHEY and CDR2 SMNVEV (reference sequence). V lost 2 bases, J lost 3 bases, and 14 bases lay in between. The CDR3 coding sequence is TGTGCCAGCAGTTTACAGGGATTGGGGCACTACAATGAGCAGTTCTTC. It codes for CASSLQGLGHYNEQFF.

The table lists this clone with a count of one. The V gene is TRBV3-1 (or the pseudogene TRBV3-2), the J gene TRBJ2-7, with 9 nucleotides matching TRBD1. Germline V gene sequence: CDR1 LGHDT, CDR2 YNNKEL (reference sequence). There are 14 residues in the CDR3. The junction had 3 bases not matched to a gene; V was cut back by 4 bases and J by 2 bases. CDR3 sequence reads: CASSLRQGAYEQYF. DNA for the CDR3: TGTGCCAGCAGCCTGCGACAGGGGGCCTACGAGCAGTACTTC.

J is TRBJ1-1 and V is TRBV5-1; possibly TRBD1 for D (6 bases). Per the germline V gene, CDR1 is SGHRS and CDR2 is YFSETQ. CDR3 length equals 12 residues. V was cut by 5 bases and J by 6 bases, with 11 bases left in between. The CDR3 spells CASSSGTSEAFF. As DNA, the CDR3 is TGCGCCAGCAGTTCTGGGACATCTGAAGCTTTCTTT.

The V and J genes are TRBV6-5 and TRBJ1-1; 9 bases are a match to TRBD1. Germline lookup yields CDR1 MNHEY and CDR2 SVGAGI. V shed 5 bases, J shed 5 bases, and the junction held 9 bases outside the gene matches. CDR3 length equals 15 residues. The CDR3 nucleotides read TGTGCCAGCAGTACTCCGGGACAGGGTGGAACTGAAGCTTTCTTT. Translated: CASSTPGQGGTEAFF.

The chain links TRBV7-2 to TRBJ2-3; D unclear. Germline V gene sequence: CDR1 SGHTA, CDR2 FQGNSA. The CDR3 contains 13 residues. Deletions cut 3 bases from V and 0 bases from J, with 4 bases between. The CDR3 DNA reads as TGTGCCAGCAGCTTCTTAAGCACAGATACGCAGTATTTT. Protein sequence: CASSFLSTDTQYF.

This chain links TRBV5-5 with TRBJ2-7; 13 bases map to TRBD2. CDR1 and CDR2 (germline): SGHKS, YYEKEE (reference sequence). J lost 2 bases, V lost 4 bases, and 3 bases had no gene match. This CDR3 spans 15 amino acids. The CDR3 spells CASSQGTSGTYEQYF. The CDR3 region has the DNA TGTGCCAGCAGCCAGGGGACTAGCGGGACCTACGAGCAGTACTTC.

The V and J genes are TRBV24-1 and TRBJ2-3, with 10 bases that match TRBD2. The ends lost 3 bases at V and 4 bases at J; junction bases unmatched: 6. CDR1 is KGHDR, CDR2 SFDVKD, per germline. The CDR3 is made up of 16 amino acids. The CDR3, as DNA: TGTGCCACCAGTGATGGGCGGCTAGCGGGAGCAGATACGCAGTATTTT. Translated: CATSDGRLAGADTQYF.

V gene TRBV19 combines with J gene TRBJ1-2; 9 positions agree with TRBD1. J gave up 1 base and V 5 bases, and 5 bases lay outside the gene matches. There are 15 residues in the CDR3. The germline gives CDR1 LNHDA, CDR2 SQIVND (reference sequence). CDR3 nucleotide sequence: TGTGCCAGTAGTTCGACAGGGGGGAGTAACTATGGCTACACCTTC. Amino acid sequence: CASSSTGGSNYGYTF.

The J gene is TRBJ2-3, the V gene TRBV15; TRBD2 aligns across 7 bases. V dropped 11 bases and J dropped 6; count of bases not matched to a gene: 20. The germline V gene has CDR1 LNHNV and CDR2 YYDKDF (reference sequence). The CDR3 covers 16 residues. DNA for the CDR3: TGTGCCGTATCGCGGGAGCCCTCAGGTATGAGGGATACGCAGTATTTT. Its translation: CAVSREPSGMRDTQYF.

The chain joins TRBV9 to TRBJ1-4; 9 nucleotides match TRBD1. Per germline, CDR1 SGDLS and CDR2 YYNGEE. CDR3 length equals 15 residues. The V gene end was trimmed by 2 bases and the J gene end by 3 bases; junction bases not matched to a gene: 2. Here the CDR3 reads CASSVGQGSNEKLFF. CDR3 DNA: TGTGCCAGCAGCGTGGGACAGGGTTCTAATGAAAAACTGTTTTTT.

This chain uses TRBV18 with TRBJ1-1, with 7 bases aligning to TRBD1. The V and J ends lost 3 bases and 0 bases, in that order; junction bases with no gene match: 1. The CDR3 length is 14 residues. Germline values: CDR1 KGHSH, CDR2 LQKENI. The CDR3, as DNA: TGTGCCAGCTCACCGGGACAGTTGAACACTGAAGCTTTCTTT. Amino acids: CASSPGQLNTEAFF.

This clone was counted only a few times. The chain combines TRBV6-5 with TRBJ2-7, with TRBD2 as a possible D gene (5 bases). The V gene lost 6 bases and the J gene lost 3 bases, with 15 bases spanning the gap. Germline V gives CDR1 MNHEY, CDR2 SVGAGI. This CDR3 spans 14 amino acids. In DNA, the CDR3 is TGTGCCAGCAGGCGACTCTCCGGGGACTACGAGCAGTACTTC. This gives the protein CASRRLSGDYEQYF.

The rearrangement joins TRBV18 to TRBJ1-3; no reliable D call. The CDR3 has 16 amino acids. The V end was cut by 3 bases, the J end by 0 bases, with 12 bases between. Germline V gene sequence: CDR1 KGHSH, CDR2 LQKENI. For the CDR3, the DNA is TGTGCCAGCTCACCCCGGATGGAGAACTCTGGAAACACCATATATTTT. It yields the protein CASSPRMENSGNTIYF.

This chain joins TRBV19 and TRBJ1-1; a weak D match, TRBD1 (5 bases). This CDR3 region has 16 residues. CDR1 is LNHDA and CDR2 is SQIVND in the germline V gene (reference sequence). V gave up 7 bases and J gave up 5 bases, with 23 bases separating them. The CDR3 loop reads CASTSETKLRGTEAFF. For the CDR3, the DNA is TGTGCCAGTACCAGCGAAACCAAACTACGGGGGACTGAAGCTTTCTTT.

CDR3 region: CATSSILGTGSDEQYF. The CDR3 nucleotides are TGTGCCACCAGCAGCATCCTCGGGACAGGGTCCGACGAGCAGTACTTC. The chain is built from TRBV15 and TRBJ2-7; 9 bases are a match to TRBD1. The CDR3 spans 16 residues. From germline, CDR1 is LNHNV and CDR2 YYDKDF (reference sequence). V dropped 3 bases and J dropped 5; count of bases not matched to a gene: 11.

This clone appeared a single time. The chain carries TRBV18 and TRBJ2-7, with D possibly matching TRBD2 (6 bases). CDR1 and CDR2 from the germline V gene are KGHSH and LQKENI. The CDR3 sequence is 14 residues long. Trimming removed 2 bases at V and 2 bases at J, with 10 bases between. The CDR3 is CASSPAGLAYEQYF. As DNA, the CDR3 is TGTGCCAGCTCACCAGCGGGATTAGCCTACGAGCAGTACTTC.

The chain's CDR3 is CASSSTVNTEAFF. The DNA of the CDR3 is TGTGCCAGCAGCAGCACAGTGAACACTGAAGCTTTCTTT. The chain recombines TRBV7-9 with TRBJ1-1; D is ambiguous. The germline CDR1 and CDR2 sequences are SEHNR and FQNEAQ (reference sequence). V lost 5 bases, J lost 0 bases, and 7 bases lay in between. The CDR3 sequence is 13 residues long.

V gene TRBV11-2 combines with J gene TRBJ2-2; D possibly corresponds to TRBD1 (5 bases). The CDR3 length is 15 residues. The germline gives CDR1 SGHAT, CDR2 FQNNGV. V shed 6 bases and J shed 6 bases, with 17 bases lying between them. In nucleotides, the CDR3 is TGTGCCAGCAGATTCCCCACAGGTGTGCCCGGGGAGCTGTTTTTT. Translating gives CASRFPTGVPGELFF.